This T cell receptor (beta chain) derives from a study of response to subunit inactivated influenza vaccine. Study findings and constraints: Few additional T cells are recruited per seasonal influenza vaccination, authors suggested.

This CDR3 comprises 14 residues. V was pared by 4 bases and J by 7 bases, with 9 bases of the junction left unmatched. CDR1 and CDR2 (germline): SNHLY, FYNNEI. This clonotype occurred a few times. What it binds is not known. TCRdb reanalysed the RT-PCR reads using MiXCR and keeps one entry per CDR3 protein. Of roughly 760,000 distinct CDR3 sequences listed, around 20% were seen once; the top ten hold around 9.6%. This chain uses TRBV2 with TRBJ2-7, with 8 bases matching TRBD2. Here the sequenced sample was PBMCs from blood, taken 4 to 6 days after vaccination. The source is a man aged 50 or older who received an inactivated influenza vaccine. CDR3 DNA: TGTGCCAGCAGTGTGGCCGGACTAGCTCGTGAGCAGTACTTC. It is translated as CASSVAGLAREQYF.